This T cell receptor beta chain was profiled in a study of T cell responses to AZD1222 COVID-19 vaccine. Overall study results and limits: Mostly white British, mostly female donors; authors suggested clonal diversity may be underestimated. A rise in Spike-specific TCR breadth and depth followed two AZD1222 doses.

TCRdb's copy holds only in-frame clones and misses some; the assay was immunoSEQ multiplex PCR. The sample has about 180,000 clones; around 94% are singletons. Worth noting for this clone: Antigen unknown.

The V gene lost 1 base and the J gene lost 0 bases, with 9 bases spanning the gap. The CDR3 sequence is 16 residues long. Germline CDR1 SGHVS, CDR2 FQNEAQ. The TCR sequence derives from an adult who received the AZD1222 COVID-19 vaccine. The rearrangement joins TRBV7-8 to TRBJ1-4; D remains unclear. Here the sequenced sample was peripheral blood, taken 28 days after the second AZD1222 dose. The CDR3 is CASSLVFGTTNEKLFF. In nucleotides, the CDR3 is TGTGCCAGCAGCTTAGTGTTCGGTACAACTAATGAAAAACTGTTTTTT.